The 23 T cell receptor beta chains below were found in one sample sequenced in a study of long-term antiretroviral therapy in people with HIV. Version v3.0 of the immunoSEQ assay ran at survey level. Clones were sequenced by immunoSEQ multiplex PCR, and TCRdb holds only the in-frame ones, with some missing. The repertoire includes over 30,000 clones, around 85% of them detected once, and 4% sits in the top ten. The starting material was unsorted PBMCs, obtained 1.2 years after starting antiretroviral therapy. The receptors originated from a woman aged 45-59 years with HIV.

The J gene is TRBJ2-7, the V gene TRBV5-4, with 7 bases fitting TRBD1. Germline V gene sequence: CDR1 SGHNT, CDR2 YYREEE (reference sequence). The V and J ends lost 4 bases and 0 bases, in that order; junction bases with no gene match: 7. The length of the CDR3 is 15 residues. The CDR3 here is CASSPGRDSSYEQYF. DNA of the CDR3: TGTGCCAGCAGCCCGGGAAGGGACAGCTCCTACGAGCAGTACTTC.

The chain carries TRBV19 and TRBJ1-3, with D uncertain. CDR1 is LNHDA, CDR2 SQIVND, per germline (reference sequence). Trimming shortened V by 8 bases and J by 0 bases, and 14 bases separated the two germline ends. CDR3 length equals 15 residues. CDR3 in DNA: TGTGCCAGTGGGGTGACCTACAGCTCTGGAAACACCATATATTTT. It codes for CASGVTYSSGNTIYF.

The V gene is TRBV5-4, the J gene TRBJ2-3, with 9 bases matching TRBD2. This CDR3 has 16 residues. The germline gives CDR1 SGHNT, CDR2 YYREEE (reference sequence). V shed 4 bases, J shed 0 bases, and the junction held 6 bases outside the gene matches. The CDR3 nucleotides read TGTGCCAGCAGCCCAGGGACTAGCAGAAGCACAGATACGCAGTATTTT. Its protein product is CASSPGTSRSTDTQYF.

The chain carries TRBV4-1 and TRBJ2-3; D gene uncertain. Germline loops: CDR1 MGHRA, CDR2 YSYEKL. The CDR3 runs 13 residues. V shed 1 base and J shed 5 bases, with 7 bases lying between them. The CDR3 DNA sequence: TGCGCCAGCAGCCAAGGGTGGGGAGATACGCAGTATTTT. Residues: CASSQGWGDTQYF.

This rearrangement joins TRBV4-1 to TRBJ1-4; unclear D gene. The CDR3 contains 18 residues. The germline V and J ends were trimmed by 0 bases and 0 bases, with 14 bases remaining between them. The V gene's germline CDR1 is MGHRA and CDR2 YSYEKL. The CDR3 DNA sequence: TGCGCCAGCAGCCAAGACCAGTTACTCACTGCAACTAATGAAAAACTGTTTTTT. This codes for CASSQDQLLTATNEKLFF.

J is TRBJ1-1 and V is TRBV7-6, with 9 bases lining up with TRBD1. The germline V gene encodes CDR1 SGHVS and CDR2 FNYEAQ. This CDR3 contains 15 residues. V lost 5 bases and J lost 3; bases outside the gene matches: 7. The CDR3 here is CASSRRTGDYTEAFF. The DNA of the CDR3 is TGTGCCAGCAGCCGCCGGACAGGGGACTACACTGAAGCTTTCTTT.

V gene TRBV6-1 combines with J gene TRBJ1-2; no reliable D call. V lost 0 bases to trimming and J lost 3 bases, with 14 bases between them. This CDR3 has 16 residues. Germline assignment: CDR1 MNHNS and CDR2 SASEGT. The CDR3 protein is CASSEAPGRSDYGYTF. CDR3 DNA: TGTGCCAGCAGTGAAGCGCCAGGAAGGAGTGACTATGGCTACACCTTC.

This clone came up a few times. The chain is built from TRBV5-4 and TRBJ2-7; D may be TRBD2 (6 bases). Germline V gene sequence: CDR1 SGHNT, CDR2 YYREEE (reference sequence). This CDR3 spans 12 amino acids. Trimming removed 6 bases from V and 6 bases from J, with 13 bases in between. As DNA, the CDR3 is TGTGCCAGCACCTCAAGGGGAGGCGAGCAGTACTTC. Translating gives CASTSRGGEQYF.

The chain joins TRBV6-7 to TRBJ2-5, with D tentatively TRBD1 (6 bases). TRBV6-7 is filed as an ORF, its function uncertain. The length of the CDR3 is 12 residues. CDR3 amino acids: CVSGTLQETQYF. In nucleotides, the CDR3 is TGTGTATCCGGGACATTGCAAGAGACCCAGTACTTC.

V is TRBV18 and J is TRBJ1-2; D remains ambiguous. Germline lookup yields CDR1 KGHSH and CDR2 LQKENI. V gave up 3 bases and J gave up 5 bases, with 10 bases separating them. The CDR3 sequence is 13 residues long. The CDR3 is CASSPGSDYGYTF. The DNA for the CDR3 is TGTGCCAGCTCACCGGGATCCGATTATGGCTACACCTTC. Complete variable domain (other parts from reference TRBV18 and TRBJ1-2): NAGVMQNPRHLVRRRGQEARLRCSPMKGHSHVYWYRQLPEEGLKFMVYLQKENIIDESGMPKERFSAEFPKEGPSILRIQQVVRGDSAAYFCASSPGSDYGYTFGSGTRLTVV.

The CDR3, as DNA: TGTGCCAGCAGCTCAAACGGAAACACAGATACGCAGTATTTT. Its protein product is CASSSNGNTDTQYF. The chain carries TRBV11-2 and TRBJ2-3; D is unresolved. Germline values: CDR1 SGHAT, CDR2 FQNNGV. V gave up 4 bases and J gave up 2 bases, with 10 bases separating them. This CDR3 has 14 residues.

The chain combines TRBV5-8 with TRBJ1-2, with 9 bases identical to TRBD1. This CDR3 is 12 amino acids long. From germline, CDR1 is SGHTS and CDR2 YDEGEE. With 7 bases clipped from V and 5 bases from J, the junction kept 3 bases outside the gene matches. CDR3 region: CASGGTGYGYTF. The CDR3 DNA follows: TGTGCCAGCGGTGGGACAGGGTATGGCTACACCTTC.

The count of this clone is one. The chain carries TRBV19 and TRBJ2-7; D is uncertain. From germline, CDR1 is LNHDA and CDR2 SQIVND (reference sequence). The length of the CDR3 is 16 residues. The V and J ends lost 5 bases and 3 bases respectively, with 20 bases between them. CDR3 sequence (DNA): TGTGCCAGTAGTGGCGGTAGGTCCGTTCCAGTCTACGAGCAGTACTTC. Its translation is CASSGGRSVPVYEQYF. The whole variable domain, filled in from reference TRBV19 and TRBJ2-7, reads DGGITQSPKYLFRKEGQNVTLSCEQNLNHDAMYWYRQDPGQGLRLIYYSQIVNDFQKGDIAEGYSVSREKKESFPLTVTSAQKNPTAFYLCASSGGRSVPVYEQYFGPGTRLTVT.

The rearrangement uses TRBV2 and TRBJ2-2; 15 nucleotides match TRBD2. Germline CDR1 SNHLY, CDR2 FYNNEI. This CDR3 comprises 18 residues. Trimming at V came to 2 bases and at J to 1 base, leaving 2 bases not matched to a gene. CDR3 region: CASSELGLAGGNTGELFF. CDR3 sequence (DNA): TGTGCCAGCAGTGAACTGGGACTAGCGGGGGGGAACACCGGGGAGCTGTTTTTT.

V gene TRBV2 combines with J gene TRBJ2-1; D not certain. Germline assignment: CDR1 SNHLY and CDR2 FYNNEI. Trimming removed 7 bases at V and 0 bases at J, with 7 bases between. CDR3 length: 13 amino acids. CDR3 protein: CASTESSYNEQFF. The CDR3 DNA sequence: TGTGCCAGCACTGAGAGCTCCTACAATGAGCAGTTCTTC.

The chain joins TRBV9 to TRBJ1-6; tentatively, D is TRBD1 (5 bases). V was shortened by 0 bases and J by 10 bases, with 14 bases between the two germline ends. Germline CDR1 and CDR2: SGDLS and YYNGEE. The CDR3 has 15 residues. CDR3 DNA: TGTGCCAGCAGCGTAGACGGGGCAGGGATCTCACCCCTCCACTTT. It yields the protein CASSVDGAGISPLHF.

This clone showed up just a few times. This chain uses TRBV7-2 with TRBJ2-7, with D possibly matching TRBD1 (5 bases). The germline V gene encodes CDR1 SGHTA and CDR2 FQGNSA. CDR3 length: 14 amino acids. V gave up 2 bases and J gave up 3 bases, with 11 bases separating them. The CDR3 region is CASSLYQGSYEQYF. Written as DNA, the CDR3 is TGTGCCAGCAGCTTATACCAGGGCAGCTACGAGCAGTACTTC.

This chain uses TRBV7-6 with TRBJ2-3; no firm D call. Germline V gene sequence: CDR1 SGHVS, CDR2 FNYEAQ. V was trimmed by 1 base and J by 2 bases, leaving 10 bases between them. The CDR3 consists of 15 residues. The CDR3 sequence: CASSLVQQHTDTQYF. CDR3 bases: TGTGCCAGCAGCTTAGTGCAGCAGCACACAGATACGCAGTATTTT.

The rearrangement links TRBV7-9 to TRBJ2-6; perhaps TRBD1 as D (5 bases). Germline assignment: CDR1 SEHNR and CDR2 FQNEAQ (reference sequence). There are 14 residues in the CDR3. The CDR3 coding sequence is TGTGTCGAAGTCAGGGACTCTGGGGCCAACGTCCTGACTTTC. This translates into CVEVRDSGANVLTF.

The rearrangement uses TRBV7-6 and TRBJ1-2; D is ambiguous. Trimming took 1 base from V and 7 from J, leaving 13 bases between them. This CDR3 is built from 14 residues. Looked up from germline, CDR1 is SGHVS and CDR2 is FNYEAQ. CDR3 in amino acids: CASSLEPNHGGYTF. Written as DNA, the CDR3 is TGTGCCAGCAGCTTAGAACCCAATCACGGTGGCTACACCTTC. The full variable domain, its missing parts supplied by reference TRBV7-6 and TRBJ1-2, is GAGVSQSPRYKVTKRGQDVALRCDPISGHVSLYWYRQALGQGPEFLTYFNYEAQQDKSGLPNDRFSAERPEGSISTLTIQRTEQRDSAMYRCASSLEPNHGGYTFGSGTRLTVV.

The CDR3, as DNA: TGTGCCAGCAGCTTAGAGGGGGTTCCCTACAATGAGCAGTTCTTC. The encoded protein is CASSLEGVPYNEQFF. The chain couples TRBV11-3 to TRBJ2-1, with D perhaps TRBD1 or TRBD2 (5 bases each). CDR1 and CDR2 from the germline V gene are SGHNT and YENEEA. CDR3 size: 15 residues. Trimming cost V 0 bases and J 2 bases, with 8 bases left between them.

The CDR3 region is CASSPIGLSPEKLFF. DNA for the CDR3: TGTGCCAGCTCACCGATAGGACTTAGTCCTGAAAAACTGTTTTTT. The rearrangement uses TRBV18 and TRBJ1-4, with D hard to call. Trimming removed 3 bases at V and 7 bases at J, with 15 bases between. The CDR3 extends over 15 amino acids. Germline assignment: CDR1 KGHSH and CDR2 LQKENI.

This clone turned up a few times. The chain combines TRBV10-1 with TRBJ1-5; 12 bases line up with TRBD1. This CDR3 comprises 17 residues. After removal of 2 bases from V and 2 bases from J, the junction contained 4 bases not matched to a gene. Per germline, CDR1 WNHNN and CDR2 SYGVQD (reference sequence). The CDR3: CASSEPGQGAGNQPQHF. CDR3 coding DNA: TGCGCCAGCAGTGAGCCGGGACAGGGGGCAGGCAATCAGCCCCAGCATTTT.